One sample yielded the 7 T cell receptor beta chains listed below, sequenced in a study of blood T cell repertoires in COVID-19. Data came from immunoSEQ multiplex PCR; TCRdb stores just in-frame clones and leaves some out. Found here are over 130,000 clones, around four fifths of them singletons; the top ten hold roughly 3.4%. Sequenced material: PBMCs or T cells enriched from blood (not recorded which). The receptors stem from a woman between 45 and 60 years old with acute COVID-19.

In DNA form, the CDR3 reads TGCGCCAGCAGCCAAGACAGAACAGGGAGTGAAAAACTGTTTTTT. This encodes CASSQDRTGSEKLFF. The genes are TRBV4-1 and TRBJ1-4; maybe TRBD1 (6 bases). Germline V gene sequence: CDR1 MGHRA, CDR2 YSYEKL. The CDR3 has 15 amino acids. Trimming left V 0 bases short and J 7 bases short, with 12 bases between.

The chain combines TRBV19 with TRBJ2-7; the match to TRBD2 covers 9 bases. In germline, CDR1 is LNHDA, CDR2 SQIVND (reference sequence). Trimming removed 3 bases from V and 3 bases from J; junction bases left unmatched: 9. CDR3 length equals 16 residues. CDR3 residues: CASSMLSGTSLYEQYF. CDR3 DNA: TGTGCCAGTAGTATGTTAAGCGGGACTAGCCTCTACGAGCAGTACTTC.

The V and J genes are TRBV11-1 and TRBJ2-3, with TRBD2 matching over 8 bases. The V segment lost 1 base and the J segment 4 bases; nucleotides outside the gene matches: 1. The CDR3 spans 14 residues. CDR1 and CDR2 from the germline V gene are SGHAT and FQDESV (reference sequence). The CDR3: CASSLVAGPDTQYF. CDR3 sequence (DNA): TGTGCCAGCAGCTTAGTAGCGGGACCAGATACGCAGTATTTT.

This clone has just a few counts. The chain couples TRBV4-2 to TRBJ2-1, with TRBD2 identical over 8 bases. The CDR3 is 15 amino acids. V dropped 0 bases and J dropped 6; count of bases not matched to a gene: 4. The germline V gene encodes CDR1 LGHNA and CDR2 YNFKEQ. CDR3 in DNA: TGTGCCAGCAGCCAAGATCGCAGCGGGAGCAATGAGCAGTTCTTC. It encodes CASSQDRSGSNEQFF.

The chain couples TRBV10-3 to TRBJ2-2; tentative D call: TRBD1 (5 bases). Germline V gives CDR1 ENHRY, CDR2 SYGVKD. V was shortened by 0 bases and J by 6 bases, with 5 bases between the two germline ends. This CDR3 region has 13 residues. The CDR3 DNA reads TGTGCCATCAGTGAGTCAGGGGCCGGGGAGCTGTTTTTT. This encodes CAISESGAGELFF.

The chain carries TRBV18 and TRBJ1-1, with 9 bases fitting TRBD1. CDR3 size: 17 residues. V was pared by 1 base and J by 2 bases, with 8 bases of the junction left unmatched. Germline V gives CDR1 KGHSH, CDR2 LQKENI. CDR3 nucleotides: TGTGCCAGCTCACCACGGGGACAGGGACTCCTAAACACTGAAGCTTTCTTT. Translation: CASSPRGQGLLNTEAFF.

The chain recombines TRBV5-5 with TRBJ1-5; no reliable D call. The length of the CDR3 is 13 residues. Germline loops: CDR1 SGHKS, CDR2 YYEKEE (reference sequence). Trimming cost V 2 bases and J 7 bases, with 10 bases left between them. The CDR3 loop is CASSFSLLQPQHF. CDR3 coding DNA: TGTGCCAGCAGCTTTTCTCTCCTCCAGCCCCAGCATTTT.